These 21 T cell receptor beta chains were all obtained from the same sample, sequenced in a study of OX40 agonist ivuxolimab in advanced cancers. Receptors were amplified or captured by the immunoSEQ multiplex PCR assay. TCRdb stores this immuneACCESS table with in-frame sequences only. Part of the clones is absent; in the studies checked, under half of the shortfall reflects unresolved V genes, and no reason is known for the rest. For this sample the table gives around 100,000 clones, of which around 90% were detected only once. About 0.16% of the sample is in the top ten clones. The material was CD4+ or CD8+ T cells sorted from blood, obtained in a trial of the OX40 agonist ivuxolimab. These receptors were obtained from an adult with an advanced solid tumor such as melanoma, head and neck, liver or kidney cancer.

The rearrangement links TRBV6-1 to TRBJ1-4; maybe TRBD1 (5 bases). Germline V gene data show CDR1 as MNHNS and CDR2 as SASEGT. Trimming took off 3 bases at V and 3 bases at J, with 5 bases between the two ends. This CDR3 has 13 amino acids. The CDR3 here is CASSDRANEKLFF. CDR3 bases: TGTGCCAGCAGTGACAGGGCTAATGAAAAACTGTTTTTT.

This chain connects TRBV6-1 to TRBJ2-1; possibly TRBD1 or TRBD2 for D (5 bases each). This CDR3 region has 15 residues. Trimming removed 7 bases from V and 0 bases from J, with 13 bases in between. Germline V CDR1 and CDR2: MNHNS, SASEGT. The DNA for the CDR3 is TGTGCCAGCACGAGGGACCAGAGCTCCTACAATGAGCAGTTCTTC. Its translation is CASTRDQSSYNEQFF.

J is TRBJ2-2 and V is TRBV2; tentative D call: TRBD1 (6 bases). Germline V lookup: CDR1 SNHLY, CDR2 FYNNEI. V was shortened by 4 bases and J by 5 bases, with 8 bases between the two germline ends. CDR3 length: 13 amino acids. The CDR3 spells CASSGGGTGELFF. The CDR3 DNA sequence: TGTGCCAGCAGTGGAGGGGGAACCGGGGAGCTGTTTTTT. Using reference TRBV2 and TRBJ2-2 for the parts outside the CDR3, the full variable domain is EPEVTQTPSHQVTQMGQEVILRCVPISNHLYFYWYRQILGQKVEFLVSFYNNEISEKSEIFDDQFSVERPDGSNFTLKIRSTKLEDSAMYFCASSGGGTGELFFGEGSRLTVL.

This chain uses TRBV7-3 with TRBJ2-1; 11 bases map to TRBD2. The CDR3 contains 16 residues. With 4 bases clipped from V and 5 bases from J, the junction kept 7 bases outside the gene matches. Germline values: CDR1 SGHTA, CDR2 FQGTGA. The CDR3 loop is CASSSRLAGIHNEQFF. CDR3 DNA: TGTGCCAGCAGCTCCCGACTAGCGGGAATACACAATGAGCAGTTCTTC.

The chain joins TRBV6-6 to TRBJ1-1; D may be TRBD1 (6 bases). Trimming stripped 7 bases from V and 5 bases from J, with 23 bases between. The CDR3 spans 16 residues. Germline V gene data show CDR1 as MNHNY and CDR2 as SVGAGI (reference sequence). The CDR3 here is CASTPYWGRGGTEAFF. The CDR3, as DNA: TGTGCCAGCACTCCTTACTGGGGCAGGGGTGGTACTGAAGCTTTCTTT.

The J gene is TRBJ2-2, the V gene TRBV13, with a tentative D call TRBD1 (5 bases). Germline V gene data show CDR1 as PRHDT and CDR2 as FYEKMQ (reference sequence). This CDR3 has 17 residues. Trimming stripped 0 bases from V and 0 bases from J, with 11 bases between. The DNA for the CDR3 is TGTGCCAGCAGCTTAGGCAGGCCAGGGACGAACACCGGGGAGCTGTTTTTT. Translated: CASSLGRPGTNTGELFF. The whole variable domain, filled in from reference TRBV13 and TRBJ2-2, reads AAGVIQSPRHLIKEKRETATLKCYPIPRHDTVYWYQQGPGQDPQFLISFYEKMQSDKGSIPDRFSAQQFSDYHSELNMSSLELGDSALYFCASSLGRPGTNTGELFFGEGSRLTVL.

J is TRBJ1-3 and V is TRBV4-1, with D tentatively TRBD1 (6 bases). The ends were cut back, 0 bases at V and 0 bases at J, with 18 bases in the middle. CDR3 length: 19 amino acids. In germline, CDR1 is MGHRA, CDR2 YSYEKL. The CDR3 reads CASSQDPLQGLGSGNTIYF. CDR3 nucleotide sequence: TGCGCCAGCAGCCAAGACCCCTTACAGGGTCTGGGCTCTGGAAACACCATATATTTT.

CDR3 loop: CASSFGGAGYTF. CDR3 nucleotide sequence: TGTGCCAGCAGCTTCGGCGGGGCAGGCTACACCTTC. This chain joins TRBV11-2 and TRBJ1-2; tentative D call: TRBD1 (5 bases). Germline loops: CDR1 SGHAT, CDR2 FQNNGV. Trimming left V 3 bases short and J 8 bases short, with 10 bases between. This CDR3 is 12 amino acids long.

This chain connects TRBV28 to TRBJ2-7; possible D gene TRBD2, 5 bases. Germline loops: CDR1 MDHEN, CDR2 SYDVKM. V was trimmed by 3 bases and J by 0 bases, leaving 18 bases between them. The CDR3 extends over 17 amino acids. The CDR3 DNA reads as TGTGCCAGCAGTTTTCCCGGGGTTGACACGACCTCCTACGAGCAGTACTTC. It specifies CASSFPGVDTTSYEQYF.

The gene calls are TRBV5-1 and TRBJ2-7; 7 bases map to TRBD2. This CDR3 has 15 residues. J was trimmed by 2 bases and V by 2 bases; bases with no gene match: 7. Germline V gene sequence: CDR1 SGHRS, CDR2 YFSETQ. The chain's CDR3 is CASSLQTSAAYEQYF. CDR3 bases: TGCGCCAGCAGCTTACAAACTAGCGCGGCCTACGAGCAGTACTTC.

This clone was counted a single time. The V call is TRBV5-1, the J call TRBJ2-5, with a possible D match to TRBD2 (5 bases). Germline V gene data show CDR1 as SGHRS and CDR2 as YFSETQ. The V and J ends lost 4 bases and 7 bases respectively, with 14 bases between them. The CDR3 runs to 13 residues. In DNA form, the CDR3 reads TGCGCCAGCAGCCTACCTACTGGGAGGACCCAGTACTTC. Translation gives CASSLPTGRTQYF. Full variable domain (rest looked up from reference TRBV5-1 and TRBJ2-5): KAGVTQTPRYLIKTRGQQVTLSCSPISGHRSVSWYQQTPGQGLQFLFEYFSETQRNKGNFPGRFSGRQFSNSRSEMNVSTLELGDSALYLCASSLPTGRTQYFGPGTRLLVL.

The V gene is TRBV7-9, the J gene TRBJ1-2; no clear D. The germline CDR1 and CDR2 sequences are SEHNR and FQNEAQ (reference sequence). The CDR3 totals 16 residues. V lost 0 bases and J lost 5, with 16 bases in between. The CDR3 loop reads CASSLAHGGVRYGYTF. For the CDR3, the DNA is TGTGCCAGCAGCTTAGCGCATGGCGGCGTGAGATATGGCTACACCTTC.

The chain couples TRBV6-1 to TRBJ2-1, with 8 bases lining up with TRBD1. The junction had 10 bases not matched to a gene; V was cut back by 4 bases and J by 5 bases. Per the germline V gene, CDR1 is MNHNS and CDR2 is SASEGT. CDR3 length: 16 residues. CDR3 region: CASSAQAGGLDNEQFF. CDR3 nucleotide sequence: TGTGCCAGCAGTGCGCAGGCAGGGGGCCTAGACAATGAGCAGTTCTTC.

CDR3 amino acids: CASSLGTGQPQHF. The CDR3 bases are TGTGCCAGCAGCTTAGGGACCGGGCAGCCCCAGCATTTT. The chain links TRBV7-8 to TRBJ1-5; D gene unclear. Per germline, CDR1 SGHVS and CDR2 FQNEAQ. This CDR3 spans 13 amino acids. The V end was cut by 1 base, the J end by 7 bases, with 8 bases between.

The chain uses TRBV29-1 and TRBJ2-1; 13 positions agree with TRBD2. Germline V gene lookup returns CDR1 SQVTM and CDR2 ANQGSEA. The CDR3 runs 18 residues. The V and J ends lost 6 bases and 1 base, in that order; junction bases with no gene match: 12. The CDR3 nucleotides read TGCAGCGTCCCATGGACTAGCGGGAGTAGGGTATCCTACAATGAGCAGTTCTTC. This sequence encodes CSVPWTSGSRVSYNEQFF.

The rearrangement uses TRBV25-1 and TRBJ2-2; 8 nucleotides line up with TRBD2. Germline V gene sequence: CDR1 MGHDK, CDR2 SYGVNS. The CDR3 sequence is 15 residues long. V was pared by 4 bases and J by 4 bases, with 5 bases of the junction left unmatched. The CDR3 DNA follows: TGTGCCAGCAGTGCCACTAGCGGAGTCACCGGGGAGCTGTTTTTT. Its protein is CASSATSGVTGELFF.

This chain connects TRBV30 to TRBJ1-1; D not certain. The length of the CDR3 is 10 residues. Germline V gives CDR1 GTSNPN, CDR2 SVGIG (reference sequence). Trimming removed 8 bases from V and 6 bases from J, with 10 bases in between. Here the CDR3 DNA reads TGTGCCGGAACAGACTCTGAAGCTTTCTTT. As protein: CAGTDSEAFF. Variable domain in full (rest from reference TRBV30 and TRBJ1-1): SQTIHQWPATLVQPVGSPLSLECTVEGTSNPNLYWYRQAAGRGLQLLFYSVGIGQISSEVPQNLSASRPQDRQFILSSKKLLLSDSGFYLCAGTDSEAFFGQGTRLTVV.

The V call is TRBV7-9, the J call TRBJ1-1; D is unresolved. Germline assignment: CDR1 SEHNR and CDR2 FQNEAQ (reference sequence). V lost 1 base and J 0 bases, leaving 3 bases between the germline ends. The CDR3 extends over 13 amino acids. The CDR3 bases are TGTGCCAGCAGCTTAGAGTTGAACACTGAAGCTTTCTTT. Translation: CASSLELNTEAFF.

The J gene is TRBJ1-2, the V gene TRBV5-6, with 8 positions matching TRBD1. Per germline, CDR1 SGHDT and CDR2 YYEEEE. Unmatched junction bases numbered 9, after V lost 6 bases and J lost 2 bases. The CDR3 extends over 15 amino acids. CDR3 sequence: CASKDRGGSNYGYTF. The CDR3 DNA is TGTGCCAGCAAAGACAGGGGAGGGTCGAACTATGGCTACACCTTC.

The chain links TRBV5-1 to TRBJ2-2; D is possibly TRBD1 or TRBD2 (5 bases each). Germline loops: CDR1 SGHRS, CDR2 YFSETQ. V lost 4 bases and J 3 bases, leaving 13 bases between the germline ends. The CDR3 is 15 residues long. CDR3 sequence: CASSPGRGYTGELFF. CDR3 nucleotides: TGCGCCAGCAGCCCGGGACGAGGGTACACCGGGGAGCTGTTTTTT.

The genes are TRBV28 and TRBJ2-1, with 13 nucleotides matching TRBD2. CDR1 MDHEN and CDR2 SYDVKM come from the germline V gene. V shed 5 bases, J shed 7 bases, and the junction held 11 bases outside the gene matches. The CDR3 has 17 amino acids. CDR3 sequence reads: CASSHPGLAGKWNEQFF. The CDR3 coding sequence is TGTGCCAGCAGTCATCCGGGACTAGCGGGAAAATGGAATGAGCAGTTCTTC.